This T cell receptor (beta chain) was captured in a study of PD-1 blockade in classical Hodgkin lymphoma (TCRdb year 2020). About the investigation overall: Nivolumab dosing was 3 mg/kg intravenously every 2 weeks, continuing until either disease progression or unacceptable toxicity. The study used TCR beta sequencing and CyTOF to define a peripheral blood immune signature of response to PD-1 blockade in classical Hodgkin lymphoma.

Reading the label with the study, this specimen's time point is: cycle 1 day 1 (C1D1), immediately before nivolumab initiation. Every trial patient had relapsed following autologous stem cell transplantation, and prior brentuximab vedotin exposure was what differed among cohorts A, B and C. A total of fewer than 70 patients with relapsed/refractory classical Hodgkin lymphoma made up the trial cohort, and each patient's best overall response was complete response, partial response or progressive disease. In the multi-cohort phase II CheckMate 205 trial, trial patients received single-agent nivolumab. Best overall response was determined by an independent review committee according to the 2007 International Working Group response criteria. PBMCs from the trial were collected at three points: immediately before nivolumab initiation (C1D1), and during therapy at cycle 2 day 1 and cycle 4 day 1. Peripheral blood was collected in 8 mL Vacutainer Cell Preparation Tubes, from which PBMCs were isolated by centrifugation and then cryopreserved.

Study-level results and caveats: Diversity was lower in patients who began nivolumab less than 1 year after ASCT, so these patients were left out of later analyses to avoid confounding by immune reconstitution. Trial patients with a complete response had baseline diversity similar to that of newly diagnosed patients, while partial responders and progressors had significantly lower diversity. A significant rise by C4D1 was seen in CD4+ but not CD8+ TCR diversity (p=0.0027 vs p=0.16), with the rise being most apparent in complete responders (p=0.02). Baseline TCR diversity was reported as lower in newly diagnosed patients than in healthy donors, and lower still in relapsed/refractory patients. The study covered only a single clinical trial cohort, and the causes of the repertoire differences, possibly disease activity or prior therapy, were still not defined.

CDR1 and CDR2 are read off the germline V gene as SNHLY and FYNNEI. There are 15 amino acids in the CDR3, from cysteine to phenylalanine inclusive. Only the CDR3 DNA is retained, 45 bases long and in frame from the first base. Deletion took 3 bases off V and 7 bases off J, with a span of 16 bases between the germline ends. Remarks on this clone: Its antigen specificity is not known. No base qualities exist here, and no much larger clone lies one base off it.

Genomic DNA was extracted with the Qiagen DNeasy kit from unsorted PBMCs and from negatively selected CD4+ and CD8+ fractions. Amplification of TCR beta CDR3 regions was done by immunoSEQ multiplex PCR with primers that anneal to V and J segments. A synthetic immune receptor repertoire was used to minimize amplification bias, and any remaining bias was removed computationally after sequencing. Per the authors' processing: Custom Python scripts were used to quantify repertoire diversity as the Shannon entropy index. Unsorted, CD4+ and CD8+ repertoires were examined separately, except in combined analyses, for which CD4+ and CD8+ sequences were merged in silico. A clone was considered expanded if an increase in frequency of at least 2-fold after treatment relative to C1D1 was found, and a pseudocount of 0.5 was applied to clones undetected at baseline. Clones with 0 or 1 copy at C1D1 were classified as singleton clones, and clones with 2 or more copies were classified as non-singleton clones. Clones expanded in unsorted samples were annotated as CD4+, CD8+ or unknown by matching protein sequences in sorted samples from the same patient. Wilcoxon tests on paired samples were used to test diversity changes from C1D1 to C4D1. The table was pulled from immuneACCESS by TCRdb, which kept in-frame rearrangements only. Such tables lose some clones; where checked, under half of the loss comes from unresolved V genes, and the rest has no known cause. V, J and clone size derive from that table, while D and trimming were established from the DNA sequence. The sample table holds approximately 60,000 clones, of which over 85% were seen once. Over 9.5% of the sample goes to the ten largest clones.

This chain is built from TRBV2 and TRBJ2-1; tentative D gene TRBD2, with 6 bases matching. Sequences were derived from peripheral blood mononuclear cells (PBMCs), sampled at baseline. This TCR came from a human donor with classical Hodgkin lymphoma. The nucleotide sequence reads TGTGCCAGCAGTGACACCATGGCTGGGAGGAATGAGCAGTTCTTC. Its amino acids are CASSDTMAGRNEQFF.